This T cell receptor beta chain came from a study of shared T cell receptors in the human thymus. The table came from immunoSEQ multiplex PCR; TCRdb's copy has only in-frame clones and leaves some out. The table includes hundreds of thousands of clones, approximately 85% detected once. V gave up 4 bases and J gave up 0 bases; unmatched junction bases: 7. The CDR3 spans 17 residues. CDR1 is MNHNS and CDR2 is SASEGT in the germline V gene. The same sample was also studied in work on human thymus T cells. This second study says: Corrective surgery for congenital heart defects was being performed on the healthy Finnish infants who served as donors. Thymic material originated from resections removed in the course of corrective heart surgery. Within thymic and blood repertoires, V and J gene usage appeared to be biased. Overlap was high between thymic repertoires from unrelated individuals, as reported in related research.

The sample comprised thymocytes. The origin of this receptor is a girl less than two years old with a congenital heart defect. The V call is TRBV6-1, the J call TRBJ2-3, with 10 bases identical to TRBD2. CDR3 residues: CASSANPTSGSTDTQYF. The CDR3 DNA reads TGTGCCAGCAGTGCTAATCCGACTAGCGGGAGCACAGATACGCAGTATTTT.